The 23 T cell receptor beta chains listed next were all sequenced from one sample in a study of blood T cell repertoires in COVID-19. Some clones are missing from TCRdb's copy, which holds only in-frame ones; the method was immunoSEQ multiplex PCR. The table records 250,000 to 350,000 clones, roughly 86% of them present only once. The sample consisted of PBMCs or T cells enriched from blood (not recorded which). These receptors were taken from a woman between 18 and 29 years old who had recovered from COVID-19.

CDR3: CASSYPRPGQGIGQPQHF. For the CDR3, the DNA is TGTGCCAGCAGTTACCCACGACCGGGACAGGGGATCGGTCAGCCCCAGCATTTT. V usage is TRBV6-2 or TRBV6-3 and J usage is TRBJ1-5; 10 nucleotides line up with TRBD1. With 2 bases clipped from V and 6 bases from J, the junction kept 13 bases outside the gene matches. This CDR3 has 18 residues. Germline lookup yields CDR1 MNHEY and CDR2 SVGEGT.

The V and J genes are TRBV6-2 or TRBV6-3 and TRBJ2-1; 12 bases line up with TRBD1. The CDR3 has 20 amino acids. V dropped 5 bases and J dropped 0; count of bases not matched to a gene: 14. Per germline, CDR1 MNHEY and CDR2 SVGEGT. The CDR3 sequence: CASSHLGTGGNRHSYNEQFF. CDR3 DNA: TGTGCCAGCAGTCACCTAGGGACAGGGGGCAATAGACACTCCTACAATGAGCAGTTCTTC.

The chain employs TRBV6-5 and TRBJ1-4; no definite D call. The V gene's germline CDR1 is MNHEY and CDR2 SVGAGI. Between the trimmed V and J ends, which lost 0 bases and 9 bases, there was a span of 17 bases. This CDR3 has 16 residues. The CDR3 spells CASSYSNSNLMKKLFF. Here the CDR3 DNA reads TGTGCCAGCAGTTACTCAAACAGTAACCTAATGAAAAAACTGTTTTTT.

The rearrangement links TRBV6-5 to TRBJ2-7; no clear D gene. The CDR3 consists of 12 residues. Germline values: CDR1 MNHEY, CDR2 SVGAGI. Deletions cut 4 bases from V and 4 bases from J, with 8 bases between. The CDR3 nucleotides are TGTGCCAGCAGTTCCCAGATATACGAGCAGTACTTC. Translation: CASSSQIYEQYF.

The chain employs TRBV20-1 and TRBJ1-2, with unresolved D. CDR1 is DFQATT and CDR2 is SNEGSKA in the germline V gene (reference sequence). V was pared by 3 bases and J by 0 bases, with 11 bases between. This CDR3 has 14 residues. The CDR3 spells CSASVGSANYGYTF. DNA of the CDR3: TGCAGTGCTAGTGTTGGCTCCGCTAACTATGGCTACACCTTC.

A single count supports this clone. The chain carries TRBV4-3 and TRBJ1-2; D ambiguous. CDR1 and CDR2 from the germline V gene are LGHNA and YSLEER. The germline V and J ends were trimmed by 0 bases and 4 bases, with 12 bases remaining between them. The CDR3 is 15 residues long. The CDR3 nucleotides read TGCGCCAGCAGCCAAGATCTGTTAGACATCTATGGCTACACCTTC. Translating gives CASSQDLLDIYGYTF.

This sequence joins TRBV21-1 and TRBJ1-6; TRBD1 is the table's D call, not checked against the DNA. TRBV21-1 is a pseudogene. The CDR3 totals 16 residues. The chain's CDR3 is CASSFTQAVGNSPLHF. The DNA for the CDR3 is TGTGCCAGCAGCTTCACACAGGCAGTAGGGAATTCACCCCTCCACTTT.

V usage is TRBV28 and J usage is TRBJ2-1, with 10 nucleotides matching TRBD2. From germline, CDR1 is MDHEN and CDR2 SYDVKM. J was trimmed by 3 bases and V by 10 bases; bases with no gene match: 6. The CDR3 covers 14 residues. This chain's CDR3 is CATTSGGVYNEQFF. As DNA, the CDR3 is TGTGCCACTACGAGCGGGGGGGTCTACAATGAGCAGTTCTTC.

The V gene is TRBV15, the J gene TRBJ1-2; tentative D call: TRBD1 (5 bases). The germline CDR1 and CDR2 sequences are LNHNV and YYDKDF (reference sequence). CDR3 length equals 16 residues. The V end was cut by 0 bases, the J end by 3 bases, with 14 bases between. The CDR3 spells CATSRDKGQLDYGYTF. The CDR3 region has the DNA TGTGCCACCAGCAGAGATAAGGGGCAGCTCGACTATGGCTACACCTTC.

CDR3: CASSLTVSTDTQYF. The CDR3 DNA sequence: TGTGCCAGCAGCTTGACTGTTAGCACAGATACGCAGTATTTT. The rearrangement uses TRBV7-9 and TRBJ2-3; no firm D call. The CDR3 is 14 residues long. The V and J ends lost 3 bases and 0 bases respectively, with 7 bases between them. Germline-derived CDR1 and CDR2 are SEHNR and FQNEAQ (reference sequence).

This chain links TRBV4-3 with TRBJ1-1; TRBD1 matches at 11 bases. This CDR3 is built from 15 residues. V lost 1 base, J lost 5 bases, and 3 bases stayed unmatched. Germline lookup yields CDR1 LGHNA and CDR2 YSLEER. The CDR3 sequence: CASSQGDRGGTEAFF. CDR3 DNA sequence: TGCGCCAGCAGCCAAGGGGACAGGGGGGGGACTGAAGCTTTCTTT.

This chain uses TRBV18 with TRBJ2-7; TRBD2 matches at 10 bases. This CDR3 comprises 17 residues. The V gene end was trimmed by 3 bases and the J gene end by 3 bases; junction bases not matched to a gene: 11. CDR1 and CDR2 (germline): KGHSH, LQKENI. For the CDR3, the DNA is TGTGCCAGCTCACCGGGATTGAGTCTAGCGGGAGTCTACGAGCAGTACTTC. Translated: CASSPGLSLAGVYEQYF.

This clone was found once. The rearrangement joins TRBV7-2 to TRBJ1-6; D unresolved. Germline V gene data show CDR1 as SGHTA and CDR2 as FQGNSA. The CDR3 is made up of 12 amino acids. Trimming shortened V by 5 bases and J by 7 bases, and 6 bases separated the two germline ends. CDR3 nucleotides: TGTGCCAGCAGCACCGGGAATTCACCCCTCCACTTT. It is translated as CASSTGNSPLHF. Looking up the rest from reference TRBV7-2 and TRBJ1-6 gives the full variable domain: GAGVSQSPSNKVTEKGKDVELRCDPISGHTALYWYRQSLGQGLEFLIYFQGNSAPDKSGLPSDRFSAERTGGSVSTLTIQRTQQEDSAVYLCASSTGNSPLHFGNGTRLTVT.

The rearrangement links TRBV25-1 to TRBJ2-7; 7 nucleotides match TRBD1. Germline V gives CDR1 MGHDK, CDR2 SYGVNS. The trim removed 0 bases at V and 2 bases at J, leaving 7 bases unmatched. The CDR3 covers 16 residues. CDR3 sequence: CASSEYKRGLTYEQYF. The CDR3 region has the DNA TGTGCCAGCAGTGAATATAAAAGGGGGCTGACCTACGAGCAGTACTTC.

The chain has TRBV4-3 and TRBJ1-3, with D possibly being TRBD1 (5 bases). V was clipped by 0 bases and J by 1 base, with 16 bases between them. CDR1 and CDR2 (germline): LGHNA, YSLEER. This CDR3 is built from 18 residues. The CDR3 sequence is CASSQDYPGKVSGNTIYF. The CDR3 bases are TGCGCCAGCAGCCAAGATTACCCAGGGAAGGTTTCTGGAAACACCATATATTTT.

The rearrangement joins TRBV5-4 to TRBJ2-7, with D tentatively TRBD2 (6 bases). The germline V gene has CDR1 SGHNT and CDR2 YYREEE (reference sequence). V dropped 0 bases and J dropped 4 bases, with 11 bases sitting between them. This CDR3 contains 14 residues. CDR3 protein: CASSLGGSGYEQYF. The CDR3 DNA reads TGTGCCAGCAGCTTGGGAGGTAGCGGATACGAGCAGTACTTC.

The CDR3 sequence is CSAPDRGRAYGYTF. CDR3 sequence (DNA): TGCAGCGCCCCTGACAGGGGGCGCGCCTATGGCTACACCTTC. The gene calls are TRBV29-1 and TRBJ1-2; 10 bases agree with TRBD1. The CDR3 spans 14 residues. Trimming at V came to 7 bases and at J to 4 bases, leaving 9 bases not matched to a gene. Germline lookup yields CDR1 SQVTM and CDR2 ANQGSEA.

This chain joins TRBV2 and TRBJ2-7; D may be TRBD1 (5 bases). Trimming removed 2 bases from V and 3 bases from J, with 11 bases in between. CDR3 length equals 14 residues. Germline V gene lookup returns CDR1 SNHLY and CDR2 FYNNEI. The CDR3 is CASSEQGTRYEQYF. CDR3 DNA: TGTGCCAGCAGTGAACAGGGCACTCGCTACGAGCAGTACTTC.

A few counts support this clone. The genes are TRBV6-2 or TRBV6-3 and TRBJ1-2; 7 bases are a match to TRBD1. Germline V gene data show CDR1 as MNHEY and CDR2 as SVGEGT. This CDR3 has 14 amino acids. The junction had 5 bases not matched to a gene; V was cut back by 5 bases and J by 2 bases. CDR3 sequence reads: CASSTRTGNYGYTF. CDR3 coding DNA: TGTGCCAGCAGTACTCGGACAGGAAACTATGGCTACACCTTC.

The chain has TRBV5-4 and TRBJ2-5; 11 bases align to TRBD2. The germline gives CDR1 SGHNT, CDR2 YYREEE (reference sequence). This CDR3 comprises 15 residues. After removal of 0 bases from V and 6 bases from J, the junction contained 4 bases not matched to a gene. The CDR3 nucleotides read TGTGCCAGCAGCTTGGTAGCGGGGGGGGTCAAGACCCAGTACTTC. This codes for CASSLVAGGVKTQYF.

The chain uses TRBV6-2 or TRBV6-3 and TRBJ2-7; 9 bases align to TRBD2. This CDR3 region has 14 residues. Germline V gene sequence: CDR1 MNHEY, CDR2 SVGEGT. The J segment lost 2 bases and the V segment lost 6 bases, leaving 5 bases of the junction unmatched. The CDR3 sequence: CASSRLAVPYEQYF. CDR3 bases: TGTGCCAGCAGCCGACTAGCGGTGCCCTACGAGCAGTACTTC.

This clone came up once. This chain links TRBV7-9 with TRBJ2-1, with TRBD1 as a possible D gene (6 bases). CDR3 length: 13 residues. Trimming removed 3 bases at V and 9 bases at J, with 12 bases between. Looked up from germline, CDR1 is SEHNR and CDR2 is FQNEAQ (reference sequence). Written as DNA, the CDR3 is TGTGCCAGCAGCTTTACAGGGCTAGGTGAGCAGTTCTTC. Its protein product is CASSFTGLGEQFF.

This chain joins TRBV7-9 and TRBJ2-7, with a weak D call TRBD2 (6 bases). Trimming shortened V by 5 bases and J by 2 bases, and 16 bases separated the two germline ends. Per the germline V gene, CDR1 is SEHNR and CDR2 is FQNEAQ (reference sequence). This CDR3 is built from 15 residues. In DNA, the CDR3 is TGTGCCAGCAGCCCAATTACCGGGGGTGCCTACGAGCAGTACTTC. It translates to CASSPITGGAYEQYF.